The clone carrying this T cell receptor beta chain occurred many times. Additional DNA sequences in this sample encode the identical CDR3. Of the isolated RNA, all was reverse transcribed, and so the sequenced material was expressed TCRB transcripts. Sequenced by immunoSEQ multiplex PCR; TCRdb stores in-frame clones only, minus some. The data contain 200,000 to 250,000 clones, approximately 11% of them singletons. The data stem from a study of beta chain features in type 1 diabetes. The sequence was obtained from a man younger than 35 in good health. Sequenced: central memory CD4+ T cells from blood.

The CDR3 nucleotides are TGCGCCAGCAGCTTGGGACAGGGGAATGAAGCTTTCTTT. It is translated as CASSLGQGNEAFF. The chain combines TRBV5-1 with TRBJ1-1; 8 bases agree with TRBD1. V lost 0 bases and J lost 7; bases outside the gene matches: 2. This CDR3 comprises 13 residues. Germline loops: CDR1 SGHRS, CDR2 YFSETQ.